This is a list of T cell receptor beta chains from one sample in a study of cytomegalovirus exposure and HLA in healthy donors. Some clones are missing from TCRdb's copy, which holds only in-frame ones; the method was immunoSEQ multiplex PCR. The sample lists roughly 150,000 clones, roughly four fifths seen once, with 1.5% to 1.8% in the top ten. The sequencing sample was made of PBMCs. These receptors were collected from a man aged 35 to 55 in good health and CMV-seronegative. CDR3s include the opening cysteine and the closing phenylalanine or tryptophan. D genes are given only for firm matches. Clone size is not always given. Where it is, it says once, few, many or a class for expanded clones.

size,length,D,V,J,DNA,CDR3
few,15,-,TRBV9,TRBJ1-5,TGTGCCAGCAGCGTAGGGGGCAGGATTAATCAGCCCCAGCATTTT,CASSVGGRINQPQHF
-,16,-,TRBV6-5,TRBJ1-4,TGTGCCAGCAGTTACTCGAGCCCAACAACTAATGAAAAACTGTTTTTT,CASSYSSPTTNEKLFF
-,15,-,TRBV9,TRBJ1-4,TGTGCCAGCAGCGTAGAAGGGGGAACTAATGAAAAACTGTTTTTT,CASSVEGGTNEKLFF
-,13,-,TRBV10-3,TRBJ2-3,TGTGCCATCAAGGCAGGGAGGACAGATACGCAGTATTTT,CAIKAGRTDTQYF
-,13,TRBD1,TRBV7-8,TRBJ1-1,TGTGCCAGCAGCTTAATGGACAGGGCCGAAGCTTTCTTT,CASSLMDRAEAFF
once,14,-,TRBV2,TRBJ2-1,TGTGCCAGCAGTGAAGCGGTGAGAGATGGTGAGCAGTTCTTC,CASSEAVRDGEQFF
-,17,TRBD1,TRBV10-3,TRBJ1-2,TGTGCCATCAGTGAGAGGACAGGGGAGGGGGCCTTCTATGGCTACACCTTC,CAISERTGEGAFYGYTF
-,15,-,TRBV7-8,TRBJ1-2,TGTGCCAGCAGCTTTCTCGACAGGACCAACTATGGCTACACCTTC,CASSFLDRTNYGYTF
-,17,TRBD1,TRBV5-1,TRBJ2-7,TGCGCCAGCAGCTTTGGGGCCGGGACAGGGGGTCCCTACGAGCAGTACTTC,CASSFGAGTGGPYEQYF
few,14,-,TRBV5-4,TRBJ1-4,TGTGCCAGCAGCGTGGAAAGGGGCCAAGAAAAACTGTTTTTT,CASSVERGQEKLFF
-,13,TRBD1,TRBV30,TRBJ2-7,TGTGCCTGGAGCCTAACCTCCGGGACAGGATTTTTCTTC,CAWSLTSGTGFFF
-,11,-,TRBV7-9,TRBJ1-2,TGTGCCAGCAGCCCAGGGGATGGCTACACCTTC,CASSPGDGYTF
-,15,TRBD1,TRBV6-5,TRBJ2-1,TGTGCCAGCAAAATACCGGGACAGGCATATAATGAGCAGTTCTTC,CASKIPGQAYNEQFF
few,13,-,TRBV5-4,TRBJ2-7,TGTGCCAGCAGCCGCGTGTCCGAGGGCGAGCAGTACTTC,CASSRVSEGEQYF
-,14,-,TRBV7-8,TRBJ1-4,TGTGCCAGCAGCCCGCCGGGCCGAGGGGAAAAACTGTTTTTT,CASSPPGRGEKLFF
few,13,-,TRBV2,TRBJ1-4,TGTGCCAGCAGTGCAACAGTCAAAGAAAAACTGTTTTTT,CASSATVKEKLFF
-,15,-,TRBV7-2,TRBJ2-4,TGTGCCAGCAGCTTAGAAGGAGCGATCAAAAACATTCAGTACTTC,CASSLEGAIKNIQYF
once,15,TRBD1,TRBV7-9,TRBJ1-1,TGTGCCAGCAGCCCCTATACAGGGGGGGGCACTGAAGCTTTCTTT,CASSPYTGGGTEAFF
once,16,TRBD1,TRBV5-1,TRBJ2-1,TGCGCCAGCAGCTCGACAGGGGGCACGACCTACAATGAGCAGTTCTTC,CASSSTGGTTYNEQFF
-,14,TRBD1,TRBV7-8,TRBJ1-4,TGTGCCAGCAGCTTAATTGCAGGGGGTGAAAAACTGTTTTTT,CASSLIAGGEKLFF
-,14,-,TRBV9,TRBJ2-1,TGTGCCAGCAGCGTAGGGTCTAGCCGGAATGAGCAGTTCTTC,CASSVGSSRNEQFF
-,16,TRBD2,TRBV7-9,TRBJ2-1,TGTGCCAGCAGCTCCCTAGCGGGACCCTCCTACAATGAGCAGTTCTTC,CASSSLAGPSYNEQFF
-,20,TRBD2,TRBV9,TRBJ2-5,TGTGCCAGCAGCGGCTACGACCGGGGGAATAGCGGGAGCCCACAAGAGACCCAGTACTTC,CASSGYDRGNSGSPQETQYF
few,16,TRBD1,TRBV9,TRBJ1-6,TGTGCCAGCAGCGCGGACAGGGCGGAGTATAATTCACCCCTCCACTTT,CASSADRAEYNSPLHF
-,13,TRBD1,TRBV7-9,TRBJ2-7,TGTGCCAGCACCTGGACAGGGCACGGCGAGCAGTACTTC,CASTWTGHGEQYF
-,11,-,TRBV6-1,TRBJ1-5,TGTGCCAGCAGTGGAGAAGTTTCCCAGCATTTT,CASSGEVSQHF
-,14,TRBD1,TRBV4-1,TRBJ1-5,TGCGCCAGCAGCCGAGACAGGGGAGGGCAGCCCCAGCATTTT,CASSRDRGGQPQHF
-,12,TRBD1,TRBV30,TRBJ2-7,TGTGCCTGGACAGGGGGCTATTACGAGCAGTACTTC,CAWTGGYYEQYF
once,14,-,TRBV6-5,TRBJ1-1,TGTGCCAGCACCAAGGCCAGGGTGAACACTGAAGCTTTCTTT,CASTKARVNTEAFF
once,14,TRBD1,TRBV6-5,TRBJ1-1,TGTGCCAGCAGTTCCGGACAGGGGCCTCTCGGAGCTTTCTTT,CASSSGQGPLGAFF
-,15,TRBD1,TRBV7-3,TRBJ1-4,TGTGCCAGCAGCCTAACCGGGACAGGGGTCGAAAAACTGTTTTTT,CASSLTGTGVEKLFF
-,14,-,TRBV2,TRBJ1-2,TGTGCCAGCAGTGACGGGGGTGCCGACTATGGCTACACCTTC,CASSDGGADYGYTF